These 19 T cell receptor beta chains came from one sample sequenced in a study of blood T cells in healthy people across ages. Through a sample-barcoded 5' primer and a J-beta primer mix, a second PCR was run for about 7 to 12 cycles. MiXCR, applied by TCRdb to the 5' RACE reads, yields one record per CDR3 protein. The sample includes fewer than 800,000 distinct CDR3 sequences, around a quarter seen only once; the top ten take 8% to 10%. Another study also made use of these data, one on T cells of mothers and their children.

Sequencing input: blood. The receptors originated from a boy aged 10-17 years in good health.

Only a few counts were recorded for this clonotype. The junction departs from the called germline gene at one end, perhaps through a read error. The chain recombines TRBV7-7 with TRBJ2-5, with a tentative D call TRBD1 (5 bases). CDR1 and CDR2 from the germline V gene are SSHAT and FNYEAQ (reference sequence). This CDR3 spans 14 amino acids. The CDR3 sequence: CASSLGAWQETQYF. The CDR3 nucleotides are TGTGCTAGCAGCTTAGGGGCTTGGCAAGAGACCCAGTACTTC.

This chain uses TRBV20-1 with TRBJ1-5; 10 bases match TRBD1. The V segment lost 3 bases and the J segment 7 bases; nucleotides outside the gene matches: 9. The length of the CDR3 is 15 residues. Germline V CDR1 and CDR2: DFQATT, SNEGSKA (reference sequence). CDR3 sequence: CSAREGTGEGQPQHF. CDR3 DNA sequence: TGCAGTGCTAGGGAAGGGACAGGGGAAGGCCAGCCCCAGCATTTT.

The chain employs TRBV4-1 and TRBJ2-1, with D uncertain. The CDR3 consists of 14 residues. Trimming took 1 base from V and 8 from J, leaving 12 bases between them. In germline, CDR1 is MGHRA, CDR2 YSYEKL. CDR3 amino acids: CASSQVETAYEQFF. CDR3 in DNA: TGCGCCAGCAGCCAAGTAGAAACGGCCTATGAGCAGTTCTTC.

This clonotype was counted only a few times. The chain couples TRBV25-1 to TRBJ1-6; 10 nucleotides agree with TRBD1. There are 15 residues in the CDR3. V shed 4 bases, J shed 5 bases, and the junction held 2 bases outside the gene matches. CDR1 is MGHDK and CDR2 is SYGVNS in the germline V gene. The CDR3 DNA follows: TGTGCCAGCAGTGGGGACAGGGGCAATAATTCACCCCTCCACTTT. Translating gives CASSGDRGNNSPLHF.

CDR3 protein: CASRGRETGRTEQYF. For the CDR3, the DNA is TGTGCCAGCAGGGGAAGAGAGACAGGGCGTACCGAGCAGTACTTC. The chain carries TRBV10-3 and TRBJ2-7, with TRBD1 identical over 7 bases. Germline CDR1 and CDR2: ENHRY and SYGVKD. With V trimmed by 10 bases and J by 6 bases, 18 bases remained unmatched. The CDR3 contains 15 residues.

The gene calls are TRBV7-2 and TRBJ2-5; D is unresolved. Germline loops: CDR1 SGHTA, CDR2 FQGNSA. CDR3 size: 15 residues. V was clipped by 2 bases and J by 7 bases, with 17 bases between them. The CDR3 bases are TGTGCCAGCAGCTTAAAAGGACCCCAAGTGGGGACCCAGTACTTC. This codes for CASSLKGPQVGTQYF.

The chain links TRBV21-1 to TRBJ2-4; the table's D gene call, TRBD2, was not cross checked with the DNA. TRBV21-1 constitutes a pseudogene. The CDR3 is 15 amino acids. This chain's CDR3 is CASSKASGGPHIQYF. The DNA of the CDR3 is TGTGCCAGCAGCAAAGCCTCGGGAGGGCCTCACATTCAGTACTTC.

About this clonotype: Mismatch with germline at one junction end may stem from a read error. The chain combines TRBV12-3 or TRBV12-4 with TRBJ2-3, with D possibly TRBD1 on 5 matching bases. CDR3 length: 14 amino acids. The CDR3 reads CASSPRPGTGTQYF. The CDR3 coding sequence is TGTGCCAGCAGTCCCCGCCCGGGCACAGGTACGCAGTATTTT.

This clonotype was counted a few times. One end of the junction fails to match germline, which may point to a read error. The chain uses TRBV7-6 and TRBJ2-1; 15 bases line up with TRBD2. The CDR3 sequence is 19 residues long. Germline lookup yields CDR1 SGHVS and CDR2 FNYEAQ. CDR3 DNA sequence: TGTGCCAGCAGCTTATTTATAGACGGACCGGGACTAGCGGGAGGACGGGGGGTCTTC. This translates into CASSLFIDGPGLAGGRGVF.

The rearrangement joins TRBV6-5 to TRBJ2-7; 10 nucleotides align to TRBD1. This CDR3 is built from 17 residues. Germline CDR1 and CDR2: MNHEY and SVGAGI. The junction had 15 bases not matched to a gene; V was cut back by 4 bases and J by 6 bases. For the CDR3, the DNA is TGTGCCAGCAGTTCCGGACAGGGGGTCCTTAGGCCTATCGAGCAGTACTTC. It codes for CASSSGQGVLRPIEQYF.

The V gene is TRBV12-3 or TRBV12-4, the J gene TRBJ2-1; D is perhaps TRBD2 (7 bases). V lost 7 bases, J lost 8 bases, and 18 bases lay in between. This CDR3 spans 14 amino acids. DNA of the CDR3: TGTGCCAGCACAACCGGGGGGCCTTACGATGAGCAGTTCTTC. Encoded protein: CASTTGGPYDEQFF.

V usage is TRBV10-3 and J usage is TRBJ2-5, with a tentative D call TRBD2 (6 bases). Gene TRBJ2-1 matches the end of the DNA better, so the J call may be wrong. This CDR3 is built from 15 residues. Germline CDR1 and CDR2: ENHRY and SYGVKD. In DNA form, the CDR3 reads TGTGCCATCAGTGATTTCGGCGGGAAGTACAATGAGCAGTTCTTC. This codes for CAISDFGGKYNEQFF.

This clonotype has a handful of counts. One end of the junction fails to match germline, which may point to a read error. The rearrangement links TRBV6-2 or TRBV6-3 to TRBJ1-2; D ambiguous. The CDR3 contains 11 residues. The germline gives CDR1 MNHEY, CDR2 SVGEGT. This CDR3 reads CASSDNYGHTF. The CDR3, as DNA: TGTGCCAGCAGTGATAACTATGGCCACACCTTC.

This clonotype was seen a few times. The chain recombines TRBV15 with TRBJ2-2; tentative D call: TRBD1 (5 bases). V lost 0 bases to trimming and J lost 0 bases, with 11 bases between them. CDR3 length equals 17 residues. CDR1 LNHNV and CDR2 YYDKDF come from the germline V gene (reference sequence). The CDR3 bases are TGTGCCACCAGCAGAGACCGTCAGGGTGCGAACACCGGGGAGCTGTTTTTT. As protein: CATSRDRQGANTGELFF.

This clonotype was seen more than once but under ten times. The chain links TRBV6-5 to TRBJ2-5; a possible D gene is TRBD2 (6 bases). Germline values: CDR1 MNHEY, CDR2 SVGAGI. The V end was cut by 6 bases, the J end by 7 bases, with 12 bases between. The CDR3 consists of 12 residues. The CDR3 DNA is TGTGCCAGCAGAGGACTCGGGGGGACCCAGTACTTC. This sequence encodes CASRGLGGTQYF.

In its sample, this clonotype was seen a few times. The chain employs TRBV7-2 and TRBJ1-5, with a possible D match to TRBD1 (5 bases). Germline V gives CDR1 SGHTA, CDR2 FQGNSA. The CDR3 spans 17 residues. V was shortened by 5 bases and J by 1 base, with 18 bases between the two germline ends. The CDR3 DNA reads TGTGCCAGCAGCCGGAGGACGGGGGACTGGAGCAATCAGCCCCAGCATTTT. Amino acid sequence: CASSRRTGDWSNQPQHF.

The CDR3 spells CSASADGVSTDTQYF. In DNA, the CDR3 is TGCAGTGCTAGTGCCGACGGTGTTAGCACAGATACGCAGTATTTT. The chain combines TRBV20-1 with TRBJ2-3, with D hard to call. This CDR3 comprises 15 residues. The germline gives CDR1 DFQATT, CDR2 SNEGSKA (reference sequence). V was clipped by 3 bases and J by 0 bases, with 13 bases between them.

This clonotype showed up just once. This chain uses TRBV4-2 with TRBJ2-2; D might be TRBD1 (5 bases). V was cut by 1 base and J by 11 bases, with 11 bases left in between. The CDR3 is made up of 13 amino acids. Germline CDR1 and CDR2: LGHNA and YNFKEQ. In DNA form, the CDR3 reads TGTGCCAGCAGCCAAGGTCCGCAGGGTGAGCTGTTTTTT. Its translation: CASSQGPQGELFF.

The chain employs TRBV7-2 and TRBJ2-3, with 7 bases matching TRBD2. Germline V gene sequence: CDR1 SGHTA, CDR2 FQGNSA. With 5 bases clipped from V and 4 bases from J, the junction kept 3 bases outside the gene matches. The CDR3 is 13 residues long. CDR3 amino acids: CASSRGGADTQYF. As DNA, the CDR3 is TGTGCCAGCAGCCGTGGGGGGGCAGATACGCAGTATTTT.